What follows is one T cell receptor beta chain and its context. Clinical history reported by participants formed the basis on which cohorts were assigned. Clones were sequenced by immunoSEQ multiplex PCR, and TCRdb holds only the in-frame ones, with some missing. The table records 180,000 or so clones, about four fifths of them present only once. In germline, CDR1 is SGHRS, CDR2 YFSETQ. The ends were cut back, 2 bases at V and 1 base at J, with 13 bases in the middle. The CDR3 totals 15 residues. This entry belongs to a study of blood T cell repertoires in COVID-19. Study at large: There were acute and convalescent COVID-19 samples, and they came from the United States, Italy and Spain. T cells, B-cell-depleted T cells, or PBMCs provided the cDNA or gDNA that served as material.

The material sequenced was PBMCs or T cells enriched from blood (not recorded which). The sequence was collected from a man in his fifties or sixties who had recovered from COVID-19. The chain is built from TRBV5-1 and TRBJ2-7; tentatively, D is TRBD2 (6 bases). The CDR3 DNA reads as TGCGCCAGCAGCTTCGGGGGAAAGGTGTCCTACGAGCAGTACTTC. It yields the protein CASSFGGKVSYEQYF.